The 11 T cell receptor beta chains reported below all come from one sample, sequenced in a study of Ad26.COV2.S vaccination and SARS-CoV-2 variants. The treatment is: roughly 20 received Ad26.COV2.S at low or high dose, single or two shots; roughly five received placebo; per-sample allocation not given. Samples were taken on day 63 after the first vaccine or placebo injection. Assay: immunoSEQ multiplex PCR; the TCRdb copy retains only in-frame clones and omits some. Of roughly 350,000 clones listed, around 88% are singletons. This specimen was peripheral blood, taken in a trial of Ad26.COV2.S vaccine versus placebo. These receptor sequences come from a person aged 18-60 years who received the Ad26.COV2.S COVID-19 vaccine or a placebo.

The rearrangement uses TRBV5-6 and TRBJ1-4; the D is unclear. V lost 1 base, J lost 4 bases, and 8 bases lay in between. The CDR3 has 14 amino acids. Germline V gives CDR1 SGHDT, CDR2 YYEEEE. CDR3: CASSLYQNNEKLFF. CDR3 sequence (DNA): TGTGCCAGCAGCTTGTACCAGAATAATGAAAAACTGTTTTTT. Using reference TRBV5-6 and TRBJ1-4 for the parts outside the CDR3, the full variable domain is DAGVTQSPTHLIKTRGQQVTLRCSPKSGHDTVSWYQQALGQGPQFIFQYYEEEERQRGNFPDRFSGHQFPNYSSELNVNALLLGDSALYLCASSLYQNNEKLFFGSGTQLSVL.

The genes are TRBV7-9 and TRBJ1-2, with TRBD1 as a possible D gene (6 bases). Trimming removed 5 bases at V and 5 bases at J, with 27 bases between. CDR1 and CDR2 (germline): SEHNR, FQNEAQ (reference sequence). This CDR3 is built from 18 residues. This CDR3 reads CASSPHRTGFGVGYGYTF. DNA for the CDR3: TGTGCCAGCAGCCCCCACCGAACAGGGTTCGGCGTCGGTTATGGCTACACCTTC.

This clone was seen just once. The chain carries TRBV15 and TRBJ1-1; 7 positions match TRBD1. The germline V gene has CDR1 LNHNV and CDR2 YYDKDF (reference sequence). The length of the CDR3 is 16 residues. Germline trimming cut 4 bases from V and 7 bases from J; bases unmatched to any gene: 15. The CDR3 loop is CATSKKRQGTVHEAFF. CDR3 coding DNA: TGTGCCACCAGCAAAAAAAGACAGGGAACCGTGCATGAAGCTTTCTTT.

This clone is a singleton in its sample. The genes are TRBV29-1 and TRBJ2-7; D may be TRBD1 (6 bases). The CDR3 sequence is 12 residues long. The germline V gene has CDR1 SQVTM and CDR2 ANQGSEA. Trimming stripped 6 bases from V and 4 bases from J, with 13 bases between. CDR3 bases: TGCAGCGTGCACAGCAGGGGATACGAGCAGTACTTC. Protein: CSVHSRGYEQYF.

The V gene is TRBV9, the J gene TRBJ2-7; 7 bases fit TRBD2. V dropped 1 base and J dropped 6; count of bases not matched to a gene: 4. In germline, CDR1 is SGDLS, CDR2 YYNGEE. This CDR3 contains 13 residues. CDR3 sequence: CASSVPGRAEQYF. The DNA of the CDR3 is TGTGCCAGCAGCGTACCAGGGAGGGCCGAGCAGTACTTC.

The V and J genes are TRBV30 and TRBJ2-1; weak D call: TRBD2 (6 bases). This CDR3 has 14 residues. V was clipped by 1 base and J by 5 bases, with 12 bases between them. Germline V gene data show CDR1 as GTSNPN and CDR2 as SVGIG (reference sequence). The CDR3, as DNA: TGTGCCTGGAGTGGGCGGGATATTAACAATGAGCAGTTCTTC. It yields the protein CAWSGRDINNEQFF.

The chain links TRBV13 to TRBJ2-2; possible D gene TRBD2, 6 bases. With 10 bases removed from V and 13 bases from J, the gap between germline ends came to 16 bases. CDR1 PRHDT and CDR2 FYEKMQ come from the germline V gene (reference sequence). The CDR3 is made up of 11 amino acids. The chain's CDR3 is CAIPHRGGLFF. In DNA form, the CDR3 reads TGTGCCATACCCCACCGGGGAGGGCTGTTTTTT.

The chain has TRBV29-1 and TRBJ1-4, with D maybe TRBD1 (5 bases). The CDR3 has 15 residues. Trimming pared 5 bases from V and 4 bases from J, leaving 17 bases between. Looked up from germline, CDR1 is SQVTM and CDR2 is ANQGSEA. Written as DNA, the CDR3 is TGCAGCGTTCGGGGAATTGGGGGACTTAATGAAAAACTGTTTTTT. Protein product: CSVRGIGGLNEKLFF.

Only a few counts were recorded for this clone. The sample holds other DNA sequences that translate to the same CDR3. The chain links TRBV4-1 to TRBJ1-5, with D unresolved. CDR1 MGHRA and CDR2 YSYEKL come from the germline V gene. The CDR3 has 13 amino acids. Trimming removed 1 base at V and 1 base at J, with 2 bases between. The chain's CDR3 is CASSQGSNQPQHF. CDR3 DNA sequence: TGCGCCAGCAGCCAAGGGAGCAATCAGCCCCAGCATTTT.

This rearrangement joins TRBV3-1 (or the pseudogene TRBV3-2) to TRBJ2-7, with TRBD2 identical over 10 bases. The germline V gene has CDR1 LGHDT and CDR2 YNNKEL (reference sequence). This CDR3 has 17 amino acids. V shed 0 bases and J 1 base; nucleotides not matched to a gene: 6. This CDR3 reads CASSQEGLAGDSYEQYF. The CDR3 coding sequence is TGTGCCAGCAGCCAAGAAGGGCTAGCGGGGGATTCCTACGAGCAGTACTTC.

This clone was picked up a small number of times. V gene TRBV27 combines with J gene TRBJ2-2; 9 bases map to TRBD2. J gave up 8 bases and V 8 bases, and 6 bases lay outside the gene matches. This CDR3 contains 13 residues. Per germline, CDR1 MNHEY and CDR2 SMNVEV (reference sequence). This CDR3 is CASFSGRQGELFF. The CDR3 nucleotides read TGTGCCAGCTTTAGCGGGAGACAGGGGGAGCTGTTTTTT.